These 4 T cell receptor beta chains were all obtained from the same sample, sequenced in a study of T cells after yellow fever vaccination. TCRdb itself ran the 5' RACE reads through MiXCR, one entry per CDR3 protein. The profile shows roughly 260,000 distinct CDR3 sequences, roughly 13% of them singletons. Here the sequenced sample was CD4+ T cells sorted from PBMCs, taken 45 days after the yellow fever booster vaccination. Receptors were obtained from a man aged 25-45 years who received the YFV17D yellow fever vaccine.

The rearrangement joins TRBV3-1 to TRBJ1-1; D may be TRBD1 (6 bases). Per the germline V gene, CDR1 is LGHDT and CDR2 is YNNKEL (reference sequence). The CDR3 extends over 16 amino acids. Trimming removed 4 bases at V and 0 bases at J, with 15 bases between. The CDR3 reads CASSLRVGGMNTEAFF. The CDR3 DNA reads as TGTGCCAGCAGCCTCAGGGTTGGGGGCATGAACACTGAAGCTTTCTTT.

The chain is built from TRBV23-1 and TRBJ2-5; D call uncertain. TRBV23-1 is sorted into the ORF group, with uncertain function. The CDR3 is made up of 13 amino acids. V was trimmed by 3 bases and J by 5 bases, leaving 10 bases between them. The CDR3 DNA follows: TGCGCCAGCAGTCAGGGGATCCGTGAGACCCAGTACTTC. Translation: CASSQGIRETQYF.

With regard to this clonotype: It may be a read error: a sequence one base away is much more abundant. The DNA for the CDR3 is TGCGCCAGCAGCCAAGGTCAGGGGGAGACCCAGTACTTC. Translating it yields CASSQGQGETQYF. V gene TRBV4-3 combines with J gene TRBJ2-5; D is perhaps TRBD1 (6 bases). The V and J ends lost 1 base and 5 bases respectively, with 8 bases between them. In germline, CDR1 is LGHNA, CDR2 YSLEER. This CDR3 is built from 13 residues.

This clonotype was found a few times. V and J are TRBV10-3 and TRBJ2-2, with 10 bases lining up with TRBD1. With 9 bases clipped from V and 4 bases from J, the junction kept 2 bases outside the gene matches. CDR1 and CDR2 from the germline V gene are ENHRY and SYGVKD. The CDR3 covers 13 residues. The CDR3: CAMGQGSTGELFF. CDR3 in DNA: TGTGCCATGGGACAGGGGAGCACCGGGGAGCTGTTTTTT.